Listed below are T cell receptor beta chains from one sample, sequenced in a study of radiotherapy plus CTLA-4 blockade in lung cancer. Assay used: immunoSEQ multiplex PCR; TCRdb lists only in-frame clones, some missing. The table records about 88,000 clones, around 72% of them present only once. Sample: peripheral blood, taken from a patient treated with radiotherapy plus ipilimumab. These receptors came from a human donor with non-small cell lung cancer that progressed on radiotherapy plus ipilimumab. Each CDR3 is given with its conserved first and last residue. The order of the fields is CDR3 protein, CDR3 DNA, V gene, clone size, D gene, J gene. A D gene is named only where the DNA matches it firmly. Some rows have no size entry. The others give once, few or many, or a class for an expanded clone.

CDR3aa: CASSPGQGGTEGYTF; CDR3nt: TGCGCCAGCAGCCCCGGACAGGGGGGCACGGAGGGCTACACCTTC; v_gene: TRBV5-1; abundance: few; d_gene: TRBD1; j_gene: TRBJ1-2
CDR3aa: CASSTPSSGAEAFF; CDR3nt: TGTGCCAGCAGCACCCCGTCATCGGGGGCCGAAGCTTTCTTT; v_gene: TRBV5-4; abundance: once; d_gene: .; j_gene: TRBJ1-1
CDR3aa: CASNNPNGNEQFF; CDR3nt: TGTGCCAGCAACAACCCTAATGGCAATGAGCAGTTCTTC; v_gene: TRBV6-1; abundance: .; d_gene: .; j_gene: TRBJ2-1
CDR3aa: CSARLAQVHTF; CDR3nt: TGCAGTGCTAGATTGGCGCAGGTTCACACCTTC; v_gene: TRBV20-1; abundance: once; d_gene: .; j_gene: TRBJ1-2
CDR3aa: CASSRGGGMNTEAFF; CDR3nt: TGCGCCAGCAGCCGGGGAGGGGGAATGAACACTGAAGCTTTCTTT; v_gene: TRBV4-1; abundance: .; d_gene: .; j_gene: TRBJ1-1
CDR3aa: CASREIDSYEQYF; CDR3nt: TGTGCCAGCAGGGAAATCGACTCCTACGAGCAGTACTTC; v_gene: TRBV6-5; abundance: .; d_gene: .; j_gene: TRBJ2-7
CDR3aa: CASSLIGGTEAFF; CDR3nt: TGTGCCAGCAGTTTAATAGGGGGGACTGAAGCTTTCTTT; v_gene: TRBV27; abundance: .; d_gene: .; j_gene: TRBJ1-1
CDR3aa: CASSSRGREQYF; CDR3nt: TGTGCCAGCAGTTCCAGGGGGCGCGAGCAGTACTTC; v_gene: TRBV28; abundance: .; d_gene: TRBD1; j_gene: TRBJ2-7
CDR3aa: CASSLNVDLGETQYF; CDR3nt: TGTGCCAGCAGTTTAAATGTGGACCTGGGGGAGACCCAGTACTTC; v_gene: TRBV28; abundance: .; d_gene: .; j_gene: TRBJ2-5
CDR3aa: CASSLQTGYEGYTF; CDR3nt: TGTGCCAGCAGCTTACAGACAGGGTATGAGGGCTACACCTTC; v_gene: TRBV11-2; abundance: .; d_gene: TRBD1; j_gene: TRBJ1-2
CDR3aa: CASSLNSGNTIYF; CDR3nt: TGTGCCAGCAGCCTGAACTCTGGAAACACCATATATTTT; v_gene: TRBV14; abundance: few; d_gene: .; j_gene: TRBJ1-3
CDR3aa: CASQVGTGAANEQYF; CDR3nt: TGTGCCAGCCAAGTGGGGACAGGGGCCGCCAACGAGCAGTACTTC; v_gene: TRBV6-6; abundance: once; d_gene: TRBD1; j_gene: TRBJ2-7
CDR3aa: CASSVQEHNEQFF; CDR3nt: TGTGCCAGCAGCGTACAGGAACACAATGAGCAGTTCTTC; v_gene: TRBV9; abundance: .; d_gene: .; j_gene: TRBJ2-1
CDR3aa: CASRGQGGTEAFF; CDR3nt: TGTGCCAGCAGGGGACAGGGGGGCACTGAAGCTTTCTTT; v_gene: TRBV28; abundance: .; d_gene: TRBD1; j_gene: TRBJ1-1
CDR3aa: CATSLGTSGGRETQYF; CDR3nt: TGTGCCACCAGCCTCGGGACTAGCGGGGGGAGGGAGACCCAGTACTTC; v_gene: TRBV15; abundance: many; d_gene: TRBD2; j_gene: TRBJ2-5
CDR3aa: CASRLGRRPGYEQFF; CDR3nt: TGTGCCAGCAGGTTAGGGAGGAGGCCTGGGTATGAGCAGTTCTTC; v_gene: TRBV28; abundance: .; d_gene: .; j_gene: TRBJ2-1
CDR3aa: CASSVGVGTEAFF; CDR3nt: TGTGCCAGCAGTGTAGGGGTGGGCACTGAAGCTTTCTTT; v_gene: TRBV2; abundance: .; d_gene: .; j_gene: TRBJ1-1
CDR3aa: CASSPGTASQNYGYTF; CDR3nt: TGCGCCAGCAGCCCCGGGACAGCCTCGCAGAACTATGGCTACACCTTC; v_gene: TRBV5-1; abundance: .; d_gene: TRBD1; j_gene: TRBJ1-2
CDR3aa: CASSPGGLGTYEQYF; CDR3nt: TGTGCCAGCTCACCAGGGGGGCTAGGGACCTACGAGCAGTACTTC; v_gene: TRBV18; abundance: few; d_gene: .; j_gene: TRBJ2-7
CDR3aa: CASSPRGGHSEQYF; CDR3nt: TGTGCCAGTAGTCCCCGTGGGGGACACTCCGAGCAGTACTTC; v_gene: TRBV19; abundance: few; d_gene: .; j_gene: TRBJ2-7
CDR3aa: CASPSAAGQSSYNEQFF; CDR3nt: TGTGCCAGTCCCTCCGCGGCTGGCCAGAGCTCCTACAATGAGCAGTTCTTC; v_gene: TRBV7-3; abundance: once; d_gene: .; j_gene: TRBJ2-1
CDR3aa: CASSYSSSGYYEQYF; CDR3nt: TGTGCCAGCAGTTACTCTTCGAGCGGGTACTACGAGCAGTACTTC; v_gene: TRBV6-5; abundance: few; d_gene: .; j_gene: TRBJ2-7
CDR3aa: CASLRTSDTQYF; CDR3nt: TGTGCCAGCCTTAGGACGTCAGATACGCAGTATTTT; v_gene: TRBV2; abundance: .; d_gene: .; j_gene: TRBJ2-3
CDR3aa: CASTPSGTSGRASYNEQFF; CDR3nt: TGTGCCAGCACCCCTTCCGGGACTAGCGGGAGGGCCTCCTACAATGAGCAGTTCTTC; v_gene: TRBV28; abundance: .; d_gene: TRBD2; j_gene: TRBJ2-1
CDR3aa: CASSASGTGGANVLTF; CDR3nt: TGTGCCAGCAGTGCCTCAGGGACGGGGGGGGCCAACGTCCTGACTTTC; v_gene: TRBV6-6; abundance: .; d_gene: .; j_gene: TRBJ2-6
CDR3aa: CASSLAGTGELFF; CDR3nt: TGTGCCAGCAGCTTAGCGGGTACCGGGGAGCTGTTTTTT; v_gene: TRBV7-9; abundance: .; d_gene: .; j_gene: TRBJ2-2
CDR3aa: CASSQDLVGGFGEQFF; CDR3nt: TGTGCCAGCAGCCAAGATTTAGTAGGGGGTTTCGGTGAGCAGTTCTTC; v_gene: TRBV4-2; abundance: .; d_gene: .; j_gene: TRBJ2-1
CDR3aa: CAWSGTGVDQPQHF; CDR3nt: TGTGCCTGGAGTGGAACAGGGGTGGATCAGCCCCAGCATTTT; v_gene: TRBV30; abundance: .; d_gene: TRBD1; j_gene: TRBJ1-5
CDR3aa: CASILSGFNEQYF; CDR3nt: TGTGCCAGCATTCTCTCGGGTTTCAACGAGCAGTACTTC; v_gene: TRBV2; abundance: .; d_gene: .; j_gene: TRBJ2-7
CDR3aa: CASSLGPSYEQYF; CDR3nt: TGTGCCAGCAGTTTAGGACCGAGCTACGAGCAGTACTTC; v_gene: TRBV28; abundance: .; d_gene: .; j_gene: TRBJ2-7
CDR3aa: CASTGRGPDTQYF; CDR3nt: TGTGCCAGCACGGGGAGGGGACCAGATACGCAGTATTTT; v_gene: TRBV7-9; abundance: medium-sized; d_gene: TRBD2; j_gene: TRBJ2-3
CDR3aa: CASSPRGAENTEAFF; CDR3nt: TGTGCCAGCAGCCCTCGGGGGGCAGAGAACACTGAAGCTTTCTTT; v_gene: TRBV9; abundance: .; d_gene: .; j_gene: TRBJ1-1
CDR3aa: CASSLAAGQTVSYEQYF; CDR3nt: TGTGCCAGCAGCTTAGCCGCGGGACAAACTGTCTCCTACGAGCAGTACTTC; v_gene: TRBV7-9; abundance: .; d_gene: .; j_gene: TRBJ2-7
CDR3aa: CASSLTQAFEKLFF; CDR3nt: TGTGCCAGCAGCTTGACACAAGCGTTTGAAAAACTGTTTTTT; v_gene: TRBV11-2; abundance: few; d_gene: .; j_gene: TRBJ1-4
CDR3aa: CASSFGVAGSSTDTQYF; CDR3nt: TGTGCCAGCAGTTTTGGAGTAGCGGGTTCTAGCACAGATACGCAGTATTTT; v_gene: TRBV28; abundance: few; d_gene: TRBD2; j_gene: TRBJ2-3
CDR3aa: CASSVGPEGETEAFF; CDR3nt: TGTGCCAGCAGCGTAGGCCCCGAAGGGGAAACTGAAGCTTTCTTT; v_gene: TRBV9; abundance: .; d_gene: .; j_gene: TRBJ1-1
CDR3aa: CASSFSQGMTGELFF; CDR3nt: TGTGCCAGCAGTTTTAGTCAGGGAATGACCGGGGAGCTGTTTTTT; v_gene: TRBV27; abundance: few; d_gene: .; j_gene: TRBJ2-2
CDR3aa: CASSLLTSGAQETQYF; CDR3nt: TGTGCCAGCAGTTTATTAACTAGCGGGGCTCAAGAGACCCAGTACTTC; v_gene: TRBV28; abundance: .; d_gene: TRBD2; j_gene: TRBJ2-5
CDR3aa: CASSRTSGGGYEQYF; CDR3nt: TGTGCCAGCTCACGGACTAGCGGGGGAGGGTACGAGCAGTACTTC; v_gene: TRBV18; abundance: few; d_gene: TRBD2; j_gene: TRBJ2-7
CDR3aa: CSVVGPQGQETQYF; CDR3nt: TGCAGCGTTGTAGGGCCACAGGGGCAAGAGACCCAGTACTTC; v_gene: TRBV29-1; abundance: .; d_gene: TRBD1; j_gene: TRBJ2-5
CDR3aa: CASSLDRQNEQYF; CDR3nt: TGTGCCAGCAGCTTAGATCGGCAGAACGAGCAGTACTTC; v_gene: TRBV11-2; abundance: .; d_gene: .; j_gene: TRBJ2-7